This passage covers 23 T cell receptor beta chains from one sample sequenced in a study of tissue T cells after allogeneic stem cell transplantation. Clones were sequenced by immunoSEQ multiplex PCR, and TCRdb holds only the in-frame ones, with some missing. The sample has 3,000 to 4,000 clones, 50% seen once; the top ten hold approximately 6.3%. Time point given: mouse harvest day 7 after allogeneic transplant. Each mouse received 10^7 T-cell-depleted marrow cells plus 10^6 splenic CD5+ T cells by tail vein. Sequencing was carried out using gut tissue. These receptors were taken from a female BALB/c mouse given C57BL/6 T cells with graft-versus-host disease after an allogeneic hematopoietic cell transplant.

About this clone: Genes and germline are mouse. The CDR3: CASSLAEKNTLYF. Incomplete CDR3 DNA: TGTGCAAGCAGCTTAGCCGAAAAAAACACCTTGTAC. This chain links TRBV16 with TRBJ2-4; D remains ambiguous. Read coverage stops 1 residue before the CDR3 terminus; the germline J gene supplies the remainder. CDR1 SGHSA and CDR2 FRNQAP come from the germline V gene. With 1 base removed from V and 4 bases from J, the gap between germline ends came to 6 bases. This CDR3 has 13 amino acids.

In the case of this clone: Mouse gene names apply. Coverage ceases 1 residue before the CDR3 finishes, and the germline J gene fills in the end. The rearrangement uses TRBV26 and TRBJ1-2, with D uncertain. The CDR3 runs to 13 residues. The germline V gene has CDR1 KGHPV and CDR2 FQNQEV (reference sequence). V lost 6 bases to trimming and J lost 0 bases, with 8 bases between them. CDR3 residues: CASSLDPNSDYTF. Partial CDR3 DNA: TGTGCCAGCAGCCTGGACCCAAACTCCGACTACACC. Drawing the rest from reference TRBV26 and TRBJ1-2, the complete variable domain is NSKVIQTPRYLVKGQGQKAKMRCIPEKGHPVVFWYQQNKNNEFKFLINFQNQEVLQQIDMTEKRFSAECPSNSPCSLEIQSSEAGDSALYLCASSLDPNSDYTFGSGTRLLVI.

This clone was found a few times. Gene names and germline refer to mouse. The read is 1 residue too short to cover the CDR3 end, so that end is filled in from the germline J gene. The chain has TRBV26 and TRBJ2-7; D gene uncertain. Germline V gene lookup returns CDR1 KGHPV and CDR2 FQNQEV (reference sequence). Trimming stripped 5 bases from V and 4 bases from J, with 9 bases between. The CDR3 has 12 residues. Partial CDR3 DNA: TGTGCCAGCAGTTCGACAATTTATGAACAGTAC. The encoded protein is CASSSTIYEQY. The CDR3, in full, reads CASSSTIYEQYF.

A note on this clone: The gene names here belong to mouse. The read comes to an end 1 residue before the CDR3 does, leaving the germline J gene to fill in the end. V usage is TRBV5 and J usage is TRBJ2-1; 8 bases match TRBD2. Germline CDR1 reads LGHNA; CDR2 reads YNLKQL (reference sequence). This CDR3 comprises 15 residues. The trim removed 1 base at V and 4 bases at J, leaving 3 bases unmatched. The CDR3 bases that were read are TGTGCCAGCAGCCAAGGAGGGGGGGCGTATGCTGAGCAGTTC. Its protein is CASSQGGGAYAEQF. The whole CDR3 protein reads CASSQGGGAYAEQFF.

Note on this clone: Germline and genes here are mouse. With the read ending 1 residue before the CDR3 end, the germline J gene is used to fill in that end. The rearrangement links TRBV26 to TRBJ2-4; 7 bases map to TRBD1. CDR3 length equals 14 residues. The germline V gene encodes CDR1 KGHPV and CDR2 FQNQEV (reference sequence). V lost 0 bases to trimming and J lost 5 bases; unmatched junction nucleotides: 2. The CDR3 loop reads CASSLSWTGNTLYF. The covered CDR3 bases are TGTGCCAGCAGTCTGTCGTGGACAGGAAACACCTTGTAC.

This clone was detected only a few times. Germline and genes here are mouse. The CDR3 goes on 1 residue after the read ends, and that part is filled in from the germline J gene. The chain carries TRBV4 and TRBJ2-4; weak D call: TRBD1 (6 bases). Germline values: CDR1 LGHDT, CDR2 YNNKQL (reference sequence). This CDR3 has 14 amino acids. The germline V and J ends were trimmed by 4 bases and 0 bases, with 8 bases remaining between them. Incomplete CDR3 DNA: TGTGCCAGCAGCTTCAGGGGTAGTCAAAACACCTTGTAC. Amino acids: CASSFRGSQNTLY. The full CDR3 protein reads CASSFRGSQNTLYF.

On this clone itself: Gene names are mouse gene names. The CDR3 end is not reached by the read, which stops 1 residue before it; the germline J gene fills it in. The chain is built from TRBV26 and TRBJ2-3, with TRBD1 as a possible D gene (6 bases). The ends were cut back, 4 bases at V and 5 bases at J, with 10 bases in the middle. This CDR3 is 13 amino acids long. Germline-derived CDR1 and CDR2 are KGHPV and FQNQEV (reference sequence). The sequenced CDR3 bases are TGTGCCAGCAGTCACACAGGGAGAGAAACGCTGTAT. Its protein is CASSHTGRETLY. The whole CDR3 region reads CASSHTGRETLYF.

Concerning this clone: Mouse gene names apply. The CDR3 end is not reached by the read, which stops 1 residue before it; the germline J gene fills it in. The chain combines TRBV19 with TRBJ1-4, with TRBD1 identical over 10 bases. The CDR3 is 13 residues long. V dropped 7 bases and J dropped 5; count of bases not matched to a gene: 2. CDR1 is FNHDT, CDR2 SITEND, per germline (reference sequence). CDR3 sequence reads: CASLGQGNERLFF. Incomplete CDR3 DNA: TGTGCCAGCTTGGGACAGGGGAACGAAAGATTATTT.

To note about this clone: Any gene name here is a mouse gene name. The CDR3 goes on 1 residue after the read ends, and that part is filled in from the germline J gene. This chain connects TRBV26 to TRBJ1-4; D unresolved. This CDR3 has 14 residues. V lost 4 bases to trimming and J lost 3 bases, with 9 bases between them. In germline, CDR1 is KGHPV, CDR2 FQNQEV (reference sequence). CDR3 in amino acids: CASSRGRPNERLFF. The CDR3 bases that were read are TGTGCCAGCAGTCGTGGGCGCCCCAACGAAAGATTATTT.

In its sample, this clone was seen a few times. Gene names are mouse gene names. Read data end 1 residue before the CDR3 end; the end is taken from the germline J gene. The J gene is TRBJ2-7, the V gene TRBV15, with 10 bases aligning to TRBD2. CDR1 SGHND and CDR2 FRSKSL come from the germline V gene. Trimming at V came to 5 bases and at J to 6 bases, leaving 7 bases not matched to a gene. The CDR3 length is 14 residues. CDR3 protein: CASSPGGARVEQYF. Partial CDR3 DNA: TGTGCCAGCAGTCCTGGGGGGGCGCGGGTTGAACAGTAC.

With respect to this clone: All gene names here are mouse names. The sequence runs out 1 residue before the end of the CDR3; the remainder is reconstructed from the germline J gene. This rearrangement joins TRBV14 to TRBJ2-7; TRBD2 aligns across 11 bases. Germline V lookup: CDR1 SGHDT, CDR2 FRDEAV. The J segment lost 4 bases and the V segment lost 5 bases, leaving 5 bases of the junction unmatched. The CDR3 extends over 14 amino acids. CDR3 sequence reads: CASSTGTGGYEQYF. CDR3 DNA, as far as it was read: TGTGCCAGCAGCACCGGGACTGGGGGTTATGAACAGTAC.

On this clone: All gene names here are mouse names. The part of the CDR3 DNA that was read is TGTGCCAGCAGTCTGTCCGGGACAGGGAACTATGCTGAGCAGTTC. This translates into CASSLSGTGNYAEQF. The entire CDR3 sequence reads CASSLSGTGNYAEQFF. The chain uses TRBV26 and TRBJ2-1; 9 positions match TRBD1. The read ends 1 residue shy of where the CDR3 ends; the end is completed using the germline J gene. The CDR3 is made up of 16 amino acids. Germline CDR1 and CDR2: KGHPV and FQNQEV (reference sequence). V was pared by 0 bases and J by 1 base, with 1 base of the junction left unmatched.

Turning to this clone: Here the gene names and germline are mouse. The read terminates 1 residue before the CDR3 end, so the remaining end is supplied by the germline J gene. The V call is TRBV3, the J call TRBJ1-1; 7 bases are shared with TRBD1. The CDR3 is 14 amino acids. V was clipped by 1 base and J by 4 bases; unmatched bases: 3. Germline V gene sequence: CDR1 SNHLY, CDR2 FYNGKV (reference sequence). The covered CDR3 bases are TGTGCCAGCAGCTTAGAGGGGGCGGTCACAGAAGTCTTC. Encoded protein: CASSLEGAVTEVF. The CDR3 as a whole reads CASSLEGAVTEVFF.

Regarding this clone: Gene names denote mouse genes. The CDR3 is cut off 1 residue early in the read; its end comes from the germline J gene. This rearrangement joins TRBV26 to TRBJ2-4; D could derive from TRBD1 or TRBD2 (6 bases each). Germline V lookup: CDR1 KGHPV, CDR2 FQNQEV (reference sequence). V lost 1 base, J lost 8 bases, and 13 bases lay in between. CDR3 length equals 14 residues. Here the CDR3 reads CASSLLGAMGTLYF. The CDR3 bases that were read are TGTGCCAGCAGTCTGTTGGGGGCGATGGGCACCTTGTAC.

Only a few counts were recorded for this clone. Gene names and germline match the mouse. The CDR3 extends 1 residue past the end of the read, so its final part is completed from the germline J gene. V gene TRBV16 combines with J gene TRBJ2-1, with a weak D call TRBD2 (6 bases). Trimming left V 0 bases short and J 0 bases short, with 6 bases between. Germline assignment: CDR1 SGHSA and CDR2 FRNQAP. The CDR3 is made up of 15 amino acids. The CDR3 spells CASSLEGGNYAEQFF. CDR3 DNA, as far as it was read: TGTGCAAGCAGCTTAGAGGGGGGTAACTATGCTGAGCAGTTC.

This clone was seen a few times. The gene names here belong to mouse. The CDR3 end lies 1 residue beyond the end of the read and is filled in from the germline J gene. This sequence joins TRBV26 and TRBJ2-7; TRBD1 might be the D (6 bases). V was cut by 2 bases and J by 2 bases, with 10 bases left in between. The CDR3 loop spans 14 amino acids. Germline CDR1 and CDR2: KGHPV and FQNQEV (reference sequence). The part of the CDR3 DNA that was read is TGTGCCAGCAGTCTGCGGCAGGGGCCCTATGAACAGTAC. This sequence encodes CASSLRQGPYEQY. The whole CDR3 protein is CASSLRQGPYEQYF. The full variable domain, rest sourced from reference TRBV26 and TRBJ2-7, is NSKVIQTPRYLVKGQGQKAKMRCIPEKGHPVVFWYQQNKNNEFKFLINFQNQEVLQQIDMTEKRFSAECPSNSPCSLEIQSSEAGDSALYLCASSLRQGPYEQYFGPGTRLTVL.

This clone was observed a few times. Genes here carry mouse names. This CDR3 is CASGQAQKVFF. The part of the CDR3 DNA that was read is TGTGCCAGCGGCCAGGCACAGAAAGTCTTC. The chain links TRBV13-2 to TRBJ1-1; no reliable D call. The CDR3 goes on 1 residue after the read ends, and that part is filled in from the germline J gene. V was shortened by 5 bases and J by 9 bases, with 11 bases between the two germline ends. CDR1 and CDR2 (germline): NNHNN, SYGAGS (reference sequence). This CDR3 is 11 amino acids long.

Turning to this clone: The gene symbols are mouse symbols. The read ends 1 residue shy of where the CDR3 ends; the end is completed using the germline J gene. The chain recombines TRBV26 with TRBJ2-7; 10 positions agree with TRBD2. The CDR3 covers 14 residues. The germline V gene has CDR1 KGHPV and CDR2 FQNQEV (reference sequence). V dropped 2 bases and J dropped 4; count of bases not matched to a gene: 2. CDR3: CASSLGTGVYEQYF. Incomplete CDR3 DNA: TGTGCCAGCAGTCTGGGGACTGGGGTTTATGAACAGTAC. Full variable domain (rest looked up from reference TRBV26 and TRBJ2-7): NSKVIQTPRYLVKGQGQKAKMRCIPEKGHPVVFWYQQNKNNEFKFLINFQNQEVLQQIDMTEKRFSAECPSNSPCSLEIQSSEAGDSALYLCASSLGTGVYEQYFGPGTRLTVL.

This clone was seen a few times. The genes are named according to mouse. The CDR3 DNA, read in part, is TGTGCCAGCAGACTGGGATATGAACAGTAC. Translated, it gives CASRLGYEQY. The whole CDR3 is CASRLGYEQYF. The chain links TRBV14 to TRBJ2-7, with a tentative D call TRBD2 (6 bases). The CDR3 end lies 1 residue beyond the end of the read and is filled in from the germline J gene. V was trimmed by 5 bases and J by 4 bases, leaving 7 bases between them. The germline V gene encodes CDR1 SGHDT and CDR2 FRDEAV. The CDR3 covers 11 residues.

In regard to this clone: Gene names refer to mouse genes. The read gets to within 1 residue of the CDR3 end, and the germline J gene fills in the rest. The genes are TRBV26 and TRBJ1-1; possibly TRBD1 for D (5 bases). Germline V gene sequence: CDR1 KGHPV, CDR2 FQNQEV (reference sequence). Between the trimmed V and J ends, which lost 0 bases and 1 base, there was a span of 12 bases. The CDR3 contains 16 residues. The DNA read from the CDR3 is TGTGCCAGCAGTCTGTCGGGGGGGGAGGGAAACACAGAAGTCTTC. Translating it yields CASSLSGGEGNTEVF. The entire CDR3 sequence reads CASSLSGGEGNTEVFF.

This clone has only a few counts. Mouse germline and gene names are used. The read ends 1 residue shy of where the CDR3 ends; the end is completed using the germline J gene. This rearrangement joins TRBV26 to TRBJ1-2; no firm D call. The germline V gene encodes CDR1 KGHPV and CDR2 FQNQEV (reference sequence). The CDR3 is 12 residues long. V was trimmed by 3 bases and J by 3 bases, leaving 5 bases between them. CDR3 amino acids: CASSLADSDYTF. Partial CDR3 DNA: TGTGCCAGCAGTCTCGCAGACTCCGACTACACC.

As for this clone: Each gene name is a mouse one. Sequencing ends 1 residue short of the CDR3 end; the germline J gene provides the rest. The rearrangement uses TRBV12-1 and TRBJ1-2, with D possibly matching TRBD1 (6 bases). The germline gives CDR1 SGHSN, CDR2 HYEKVE. Trimming cost V 2 bases and J 0 bases, with 12 bases left between them. The CDR3 consists of 15 residues. The covered CDR3 bases are TGTGCCAGCTCTCCCCCAACAGGGACAAACTCCGACTACACC. Its protein product is CASSPPTGTNSDYT. The whole CDR3 protein is CASSPPTGTNSDYTF.

This clone was seen more than once but under ten times. Gene names denote mouse genes. The read terminates 1 residue ahead of where the CDR3 ends, so the germline J gene completes it. The chain combines TRBV13-1 with TRBJ2-1; D may be TRBD2 (5 bases). V shed 2 bases and J shed 1 base, with 7 bases lying between them. Germline values: CDR1 NSHNY, CDR2 SYGAGN. This CDR3 is 14 amino acids long. The CDR3 bases that were read are TGTGCCAGCAGTGAGCGACTGAACTATGCTGAGCAGTTC. Translating it yields CASSERLNYAEQF. In full, the CDR3 is CASSERLNYAEQFF.